This T cell receptor (beta chain) was recorded in a study of blood T cell repertoires in COVID-19. The overall study: Spain, Italy and the United States supplied samples that represented acute and convalescent COVID-19. T cells, B-cell-depleted T cells, or PBMCs supplied cDNA or gDNA.

The trim removed 4 bases at V and 8 bases at J, leaving 13 bases unmatched. CDR1 and CDR2 (germline): SGHDN, FVKESK. The CDR3 loop spans 15 amino acids. Clones were read by immunoSEQ multiplex PCR, and TCRdb kept only the in-frame ones, dropping some. The sample records about 68,000 clones, 79% being singletons. The chain recombines TRBV14 with TRBJ1-2, with 7 bases identical to TRBD1. The sample consisted of peripheral blood. This TCR came from an older woman with acute or convalescent COVID-19. CDR3 protein: CASSRNRDSVGGYTF. As DNA, the CDR3 is TGTGCCAGCAGCCGGAACCGGGACAGCGTCGGGGGCTACACCTTC.